This TCR beta chain stems from a study of PD-1 blockade in classical Hodgkin lymphoma. Trimming removed 3 bases from V and 7 bases from J, with 18 bases in between. Germline loops: CDR1 SGHAT, CDR2 FQNNGV. The CDR3 totals 15 residues. Sequenced by immunoSEQ multiplex PCR; TCRdb stores in-frame clones only, minus some. The table has approximately 58,000 clones, approximately 89% seen once. Each patient's relapse followed autologous stem cell transplantation, and brentuximab vedotin exposure varied. The clonotype originates from a human donor with classical Hodgkin lymphoma. This specimen consisted of peripheral blood mononuclear cells (PBMCs), obtained before the second cycle of nivolumab. The J gene is TRBJ1-2, the V gene TRBV11-2; D is undetermined. The DNA for the CDR3 is TGTGCCAGCAGCTTTTCTGTGGGAGGGTCGGGTGGCTACACCTTC. Translation gives CASSFSVGGSGGYTF.